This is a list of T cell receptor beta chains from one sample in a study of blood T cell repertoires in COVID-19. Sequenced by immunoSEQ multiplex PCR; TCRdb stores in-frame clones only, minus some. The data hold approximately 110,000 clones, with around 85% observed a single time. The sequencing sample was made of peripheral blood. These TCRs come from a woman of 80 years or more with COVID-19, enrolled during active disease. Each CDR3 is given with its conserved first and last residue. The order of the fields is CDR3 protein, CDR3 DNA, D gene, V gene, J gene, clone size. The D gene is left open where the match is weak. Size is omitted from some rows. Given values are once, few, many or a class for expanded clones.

CASSFFGGGEQFF	TGTGCCAGCAGCTTTTTTGGGGGCGGGGAGCAGTTCTTC	-	TRBV7-6	TRBJ2-1	-
CASSLSASGISTDTQYF	TGTGCCAGCAGTTTATCCGCTAGCGGGATTAGCACAGATACGCAGTATTTT	TRBD2	TRBV27	TRBJ2-3	-
CATVDGRNTEAFF	TGTGCCACGGTGGACGGGAGGAACACTGAAGCTTTCTTT	-	TRBV6-6	TRBJ1-1	once
CASSQVLGQGHSPLHF	TGTGCCAGCAGCCAAGTACTGGGACAGGGGCATTCACCCCTCCACTTT	TRBD1	TRBV4-2	TRBJ1-6	-
CASSLGGGRVDEQFF	TGTGCCAGCAGCTTAGGAGGCGGGAGAGTGGATGAGCAGTTCTTC	TRBD2	TRBV7-2	TRBJ2-1	-
CASSLGGQERDTQYF	TGCGCCAGCAGCTTGGGGGGGCAGGAAAGAGATACGCAGTATTTT	-	TRBV5-1	TRBJ2-3	-
CASSQDRSSGANVLTF	TGTGCCAGCAGCCAAGACAGAAGCTCTGGGGCCAACGTCCTGACTTTC	-	TRBV4-2	TRBJ2-6	-
CASSMARDYGYTF	TGTGCCAGCAGCATGGCCCGGGACTATGGCTACACCTTC	-	TRBV5-6	TRBJ1-2	-
CASPLEVSNQPQHF	TGTGCCAGCCCTCTGGAGGTAAGCAATCAGCCCCAGCATTTT	-	TRBV14	TRBJ1-5	-
CASSELGSWEDDGYTF	TGTGCCAGCAGTGAATTAGGAAGTTGGGAGGATGATGGCTACACCTTC	-	TRBV25-1	TRBJ1-2	-
CASSAQTGVSSPLHF	TGTGCCAGCAGCGCCCAGACAGGGGTGAGTTCACCCCTCCACTTT	TRBD1	TRBV5-6	TRBJ1-6	-
CASSKYSDTQYF	TGTGCCAGCAGTAAATATTCAGATACGCAGTATTTT	-	TRBV28	TRBJ2-3	-
CASSARQGVGEKLFF	TGTGCCAGCAGCGCTCGTCAGGGGGTAGGGGAAAAACTGTTTTTT	TRBD1	TRBV9	TRBJ1-4	-
CASSGGRGFTDTQYF	TGTGCCAGCAGTGGCGGGCGGGGTTTCACAGATACGCAGTATTTT	-	TRBV5-8	TRBJ2-3	-
CASSSSLAVGEQFF	TGCGCCAGCAGCTCCTCTCTAGCGGTGGGTGAGCAGTTCTTC	TRBD2	TRBV5-1	TRBJ2-1	-
CASSGGAVYNEQFF	TGTGCCAGCAGTGGAGGAGCGGTCTACAATGAGCAGTTCTTC	-	TRBV2	TRBJ2-1	-
CASSPHPDGRGGYTF	TGTGCCAGCAGTCCCCACCCGGACGGTCGGGGGGGCTACACCTTC	-	TRBV28	TRBJ1-2	-
CASSLQGDTEAFF	TGTGCCAGCAGCTTACAGGGGGACACTGAAGCTTTCTTT	TRBD1	TRBV11-3	TRBJ1-1	few
CASSLFNGETQYF	TGTGCCAGCAGTCTTTTTAACGGGGAGACCCAGTACTTC	-	TRBV12-3/TRBV12-4	TRBJ2-5	-
CASSSSGVETQYF	-	-	TRBV12-3/TRBV12-4	TRBJ2-5	few
CASSVRTGAFDEQYF	TGTGCCAGCAGCGTAAGGACAGGGGCTTTCGACGAGCAGTACTTC	TRBD1	TRBV7-2	TRBJ2-7	-
CASSLVASGRSGETQYF	TGCGCCAGCAGCTTAGTAGCGAGCGGGAGAAGTGGGGAGACCCAGTACTTC	TRBD2	TRBV5-1	TRBJ2-5	once
CASSQQPGYSNQPQHF	TGTGCCAGCAGCCAACAACCAGGTTATAGCAATCAGCCCCAGCATTTT	-	TRBV5-6	TRBJ1-5	-
CASSIGEGTQYF	TGTGCCAGCAGTATTGGGGAGGGCACGCAGTATTTT	TRBD2	TRBV12-3/TRBV12-4	TRBJ2-3	-
CASSYFAGQETQYF	TGTGCCAGCAGTTACTTTGCGGGTCAAGAGACCCAGTACTTC	-	TRBV6-5	TRBJ2-5	once
CASEWSYGPDTQYF	TGTGCCAGCGAATGGTCGTACGGTCCAGATACGCAGTATTTT	-	TRBV2	TRBJ2-3	-
CASSLGLAGGWEDTQYF	TGTGCCAGCAGCCTAGGACTAGCGGGAGGGTGGGAAGATACGCAGTATTTT	TRBD2	TRBV7-3	TRBJ2-3	-
CASSLDRGGYEQYF	TGTGCCAGCAGCTTGGACAGGGGAGGTTACGAGCAGTACTTC	-	TRBV5-4	TRBJ2-7	-
CASSPGVLIGNTIYF	TGTGCCAGCAGTCCAGGGGTTCTCATTGGAAACACCATATATTTT	-	TRBV28	TRBJ1-3	-
CASSIIGQNTEAFF	TGTGCCAGCAGTATAATCGGACAGAACACTGAAGCTTTCTTT	-	TRBV6-2/TRBV6-3	TRBJ1-1	-
CASRPDRGLLNEQFF	TGTGCCAGCAGACCCGACAGGGGGTTACTAAATGAGCAGTTCTTC	TRBD1	TRBV28	TRBJ2-1	-
CASSVTGPGNTIYF	TGTGCCAGCAGCGTTACAGGGCCTGGAAACACCATATATTTT	-	TRBV9	TRBJ1-3	-
CASSQTGNNQPQHF	TGTGCCAGCAGCCAAACAGGCAACAATCAGCCCCAGCATTTT	-	TRBV3-1/TRBV3-2	TRBJ1-5	-
CAISESRETQYF	TGTGCCATCAGTGAGTCGAGGGAGACCCAGTACTTC	-	TRBV10-3	TRBJ2-5	once
CASSAQGNWKAGELFF	TGTGCCAGCAGTGCGCAGGGTAATTGGAAGGCCGGGGAGCTGTTTTTT	-	TRBV6-2/TRBV6-3	TRBJ2-2	-
CATSRDKQGAAGNTIYF	TGTGCCACCAGCAGAGACAAACAGGGGGCCGCTGGAAACACCATATATTTT	TRBD1	TRBV15	TRBJ1-3	-
CASSLAGLAGGNTMQTQYF	TGTGCCAGCAGCCTAGCCGGACTAGCGGGAGGAAACACAATGCAGACCCAGTACTTC	TRBD2	TRBV7-2	TRBJ2-5	-
CASSLGPAGKAFF	TGTGCCAGCAGCTTGGGGCCAGCGGGGAAAGCTTTCTTT	-	TRBV5-8	TRBJ1-1	once
CASSENPQGIKPQHF	TGTGCCAGCAGTGAGAATCCTCAGGGGATCAAGCCCCAGCATTTT	-	TRBV6-1	TRBJ1-5	-
CASSLWGQGMREQYF	TGTGCCAGCAGCTTATGGGGACAGGGAATGAGGGAGCAGTACTTC	TRBD1	TRBV7-2	TRBJ2-7	-
CASSPGTGNQPQHF	TGTGCCAGCTCCCCAGGGACAGGTAATCAGCCCCAGCATTTT	TRBD1	TRBV18	TRBJ1-5	-